The clone carrying this TCR beta chain was observed many times. Molecular barcoded adaptors covering alpha/delta and beta/gamma chains were used on 400 to 450 ng RNA. MiXCR, applied by TCRdb to the reads, yields one record per CDR3 protein. The data show approximately 40,000 distinct CDR3 sequences, roughly 13% seen once. The sample is drawn from a study of read filtering for tumor transcriptome and immune sequencing. Trimming stripped 0 bases from V and 2 bases from J, with 6 bases between. The CDR3 has 14 amino acids. From germline, CDR1 is LGHNA and CDR2 YNFKEQ. This chain links TRBV4-2 with TRBJ2-3; no clear D gene. The sample comprised a population of CD138-negative cells sorted from bone marrow. The source of this sequence is a donor aged 40 or over with multiple myeloma. The CDR3 region is CASSQDLATDTQYF. The DNA for the CDR3 is TGTGCCAGCAGCCAAGACCTGGCCACAGATACGCAGTATTTT.